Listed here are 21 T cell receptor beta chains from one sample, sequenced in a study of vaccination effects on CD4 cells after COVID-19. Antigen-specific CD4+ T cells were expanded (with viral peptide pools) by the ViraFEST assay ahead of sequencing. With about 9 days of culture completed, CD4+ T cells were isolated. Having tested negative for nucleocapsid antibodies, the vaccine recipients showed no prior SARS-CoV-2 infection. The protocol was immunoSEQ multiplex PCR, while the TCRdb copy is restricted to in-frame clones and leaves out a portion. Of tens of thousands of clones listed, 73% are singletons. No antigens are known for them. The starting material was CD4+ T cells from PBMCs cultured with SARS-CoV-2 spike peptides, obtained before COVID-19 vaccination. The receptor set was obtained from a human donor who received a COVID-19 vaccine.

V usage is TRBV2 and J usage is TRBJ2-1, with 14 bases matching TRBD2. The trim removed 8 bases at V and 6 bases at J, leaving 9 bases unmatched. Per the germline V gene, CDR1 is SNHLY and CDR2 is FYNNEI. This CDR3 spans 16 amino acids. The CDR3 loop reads CASFRLAGGLGNEQFF. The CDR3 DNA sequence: TGTGCCAGCTTCCGACTAGCGGGGGGGCTTGGCAATGAGCAGTTCTTC. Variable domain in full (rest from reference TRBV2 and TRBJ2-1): EPEVTQTPSHQVTQMGQEVILRCVPISNHLYFYWYRQILGQKVEFLVSFYNNEISEKSEIFDDQFSVERPDGSNFTLKIRSTKLEDSAMYFCASFRLAGGLGNEQFFGPGTRLTVL.

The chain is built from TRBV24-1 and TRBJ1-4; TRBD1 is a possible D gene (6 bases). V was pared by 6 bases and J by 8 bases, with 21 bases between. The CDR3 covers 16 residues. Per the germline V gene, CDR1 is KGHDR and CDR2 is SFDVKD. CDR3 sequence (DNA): TGTGCCACCAGTATCTCGCTCCGGGGGCTCGAGGAAAAACTGTTTTTT. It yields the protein CATSISLRGLEEKLFF.

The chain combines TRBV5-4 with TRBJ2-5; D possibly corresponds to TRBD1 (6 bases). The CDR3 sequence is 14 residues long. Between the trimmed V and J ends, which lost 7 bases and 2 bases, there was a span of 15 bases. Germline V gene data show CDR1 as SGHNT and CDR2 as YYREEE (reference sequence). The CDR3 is CASGRGGWQETQYF. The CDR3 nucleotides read TGTGCCAGCGGTAGAGGGGGATGGCAAGAGACCCAGTACTTC. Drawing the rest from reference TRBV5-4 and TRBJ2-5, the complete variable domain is ETGVTQSPTHLIKTRGQQVTLRCSSQSGHNTVSWYQQALGQGPQFIFQYYREEENGRGNFPPRFSGLQFPNYSSELNVNALELDDSALYLCASGRGGWQETQYFGPGTRLLVL.

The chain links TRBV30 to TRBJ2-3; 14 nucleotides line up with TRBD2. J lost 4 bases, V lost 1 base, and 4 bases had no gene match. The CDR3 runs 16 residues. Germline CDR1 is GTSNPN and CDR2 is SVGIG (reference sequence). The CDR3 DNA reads TGTGCCTGGAGTGCTGGACTAGCGGGGGGCCCAGATACGCAGTATTTT. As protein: CAWSAGLAGGPDTQYF.

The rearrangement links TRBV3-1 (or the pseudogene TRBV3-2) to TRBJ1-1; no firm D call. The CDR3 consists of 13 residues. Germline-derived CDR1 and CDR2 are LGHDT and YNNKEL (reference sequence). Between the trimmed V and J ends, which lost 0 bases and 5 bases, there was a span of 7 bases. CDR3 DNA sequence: TGTGCCAGCAGCCAAGAGGGAGGGACTGAAGCTTTCTTT. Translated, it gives CASSQEGGTEAFF.

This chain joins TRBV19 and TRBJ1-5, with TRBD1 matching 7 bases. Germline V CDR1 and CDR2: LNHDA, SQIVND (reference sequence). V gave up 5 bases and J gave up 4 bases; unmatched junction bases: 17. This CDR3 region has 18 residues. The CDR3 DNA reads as TGTGCCAGTAGTTGGGAGGACAGGTCTTCGGAGGGGAATCAGCCCCAGCATTTT. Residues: CASSWEDRSSEGNQPQHF.

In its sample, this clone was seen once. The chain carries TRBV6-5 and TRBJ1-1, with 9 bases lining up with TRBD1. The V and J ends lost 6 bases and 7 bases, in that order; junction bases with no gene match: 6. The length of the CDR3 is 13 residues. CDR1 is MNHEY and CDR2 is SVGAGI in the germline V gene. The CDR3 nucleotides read TGTGCCAGCAGGTTTACAGGGGGCGGTGAAGCTTTCTTT. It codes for CASRFTGGGEAFF.

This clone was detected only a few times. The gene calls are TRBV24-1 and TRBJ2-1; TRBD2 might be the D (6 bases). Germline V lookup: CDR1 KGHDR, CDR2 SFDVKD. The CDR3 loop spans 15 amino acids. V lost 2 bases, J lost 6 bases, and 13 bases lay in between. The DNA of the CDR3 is TGTGCCACCAGTGATTCCCAGGGAGCGGGCAATGAGCAGTTCTTC. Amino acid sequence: CATSDSQGAGNEQFF.

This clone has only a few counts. The CDR3 sequence is CASSYSSRGGAEAFF. The DNA of the CDR3 is TGTGCCAGCAGTTACTCGAGCAGGGGAGGGGCCGAAGCTTTCTTT. The chain carries TRBV6-6 and TRBJ1-1; maybe TRBD1 (6 bases). V lost 0 bases and J 8 bases, leaving 16 bases between the germline ends. This CDR3 is built from 15 residues. From germline, CDR1 is MNHNY and CDR2 SVGAGI (reference sequence).

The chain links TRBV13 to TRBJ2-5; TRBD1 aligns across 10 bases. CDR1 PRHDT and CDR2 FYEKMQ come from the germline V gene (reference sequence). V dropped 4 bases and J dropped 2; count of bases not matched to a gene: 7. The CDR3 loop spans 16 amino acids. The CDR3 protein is CASSSRQGALQETQYF. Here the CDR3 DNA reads TGTGCCAGCAGCTCGCGACAGGGGGCGCTTCAAGAGACCCAGTACTTC. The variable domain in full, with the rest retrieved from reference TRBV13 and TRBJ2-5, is AAGVIQSPRHLIKEKRETATLKCYPIPRHDTVYWYQQGPGQDPQFLISFYEKMQSDKGSIPDRFSAQQFSDYHSELNMSSLELGDSALYFCASSSRQGALQETQYFGPGTRLLVL.

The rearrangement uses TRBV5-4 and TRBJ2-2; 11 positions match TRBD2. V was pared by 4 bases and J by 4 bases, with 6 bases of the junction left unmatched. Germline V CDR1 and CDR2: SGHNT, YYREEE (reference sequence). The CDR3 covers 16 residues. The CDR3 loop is CASSPRTSGPTGELFF. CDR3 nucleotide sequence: TGTGCCAGCAGCCCCCGGACTAGCGGGCCCACCGGGGAGCTGTTTTTT.

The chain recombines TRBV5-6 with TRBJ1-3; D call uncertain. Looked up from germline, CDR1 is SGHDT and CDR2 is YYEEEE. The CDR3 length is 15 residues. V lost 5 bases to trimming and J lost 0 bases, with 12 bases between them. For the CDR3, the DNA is TGTGCCAGCAGTAAAGCCGCGGTCTCTGGAAACACCATATATTTT. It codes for CASSKAAVSGNTIYF.

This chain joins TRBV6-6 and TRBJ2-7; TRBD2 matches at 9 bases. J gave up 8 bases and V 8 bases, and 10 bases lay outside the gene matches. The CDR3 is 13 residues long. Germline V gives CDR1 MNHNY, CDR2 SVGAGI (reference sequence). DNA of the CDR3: TGTGCCAGCTATGGGGGACTAGCCTCTCAGCAGTACTTC. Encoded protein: CASYGGLASQQYF.

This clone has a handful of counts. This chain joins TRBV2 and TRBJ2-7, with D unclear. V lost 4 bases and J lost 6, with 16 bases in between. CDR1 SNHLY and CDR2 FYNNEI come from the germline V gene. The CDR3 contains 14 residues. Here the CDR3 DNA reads TGTGCCAGCAGTGTATGGGGTCTCCTCTCCGAGCAGTACTTC. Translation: CASSVWGLLSEQYF.

CDR3 bases: TGTGCCAGCAGTGAAGGGTGGGCCGTTCTGGCGGGAGGCTTTGACAATGAGCAGTTCTTC. It specifies CASSEGWAVLAGGFDNEQFF. V is TRBV2 and J is TRBJ2-1; 8 bases are a match to TRBD2. The CDR3 has 20 amino acids. Trimming at V came to 1 base and at J to 5 bases, leaving 19 bases not matched to a gene. The germline gives CDR1 SNHLY, CDR2 FYNNEI.

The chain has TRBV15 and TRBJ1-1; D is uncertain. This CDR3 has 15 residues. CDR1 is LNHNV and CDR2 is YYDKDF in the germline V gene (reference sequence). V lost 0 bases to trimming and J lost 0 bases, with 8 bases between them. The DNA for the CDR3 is TGTGCCACCAGCAGAGAAAAGGGCTTGAACACTGAAGCTTTCTTT. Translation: CATSREKGLNTEAFF.

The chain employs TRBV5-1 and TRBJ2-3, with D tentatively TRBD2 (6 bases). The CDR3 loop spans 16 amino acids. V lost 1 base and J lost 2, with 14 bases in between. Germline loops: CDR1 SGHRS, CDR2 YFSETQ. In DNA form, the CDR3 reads TGCGCCAGCAGCTTGTCCCGGCGCGGGACCACAGATACGCAGTATTTT. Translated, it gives CASSLSRRGTTDTQYF.

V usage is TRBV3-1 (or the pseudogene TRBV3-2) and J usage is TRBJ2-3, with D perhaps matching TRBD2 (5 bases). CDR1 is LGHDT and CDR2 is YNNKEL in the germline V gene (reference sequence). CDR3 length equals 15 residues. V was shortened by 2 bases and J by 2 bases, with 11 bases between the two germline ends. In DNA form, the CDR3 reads TGTGCCAGCAGCCAAAGCCCAGCGGCCACAGATACGCAGTATTTT. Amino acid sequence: CASSQSPAATDTQYF.

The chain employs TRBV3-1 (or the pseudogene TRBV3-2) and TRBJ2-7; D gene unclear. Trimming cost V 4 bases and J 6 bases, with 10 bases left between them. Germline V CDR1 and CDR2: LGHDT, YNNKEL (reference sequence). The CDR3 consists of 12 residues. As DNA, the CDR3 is TGTGCCAGCAGCCTTGTGGGCTCCGAGCAGTACTTC. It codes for CASSLVGSEQYF.

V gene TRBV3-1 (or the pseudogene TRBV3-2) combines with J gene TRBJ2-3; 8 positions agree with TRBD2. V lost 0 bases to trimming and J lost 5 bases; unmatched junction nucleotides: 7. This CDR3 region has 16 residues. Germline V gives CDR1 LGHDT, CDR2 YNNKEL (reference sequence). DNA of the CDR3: TGTGCCAGCAGCCAAGACGTCGGGGGGGGGCAAGATACGCAGTATTTT. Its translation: CASSQDVGGGQDTQYF.

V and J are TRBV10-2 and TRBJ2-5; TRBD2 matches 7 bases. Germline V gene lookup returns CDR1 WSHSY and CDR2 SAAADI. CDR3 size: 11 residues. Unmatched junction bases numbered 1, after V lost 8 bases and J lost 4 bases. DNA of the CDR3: TGCGCCAGCTTAGCGGGAGAGACCCAGTACTTC. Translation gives CASLAGETQYF.